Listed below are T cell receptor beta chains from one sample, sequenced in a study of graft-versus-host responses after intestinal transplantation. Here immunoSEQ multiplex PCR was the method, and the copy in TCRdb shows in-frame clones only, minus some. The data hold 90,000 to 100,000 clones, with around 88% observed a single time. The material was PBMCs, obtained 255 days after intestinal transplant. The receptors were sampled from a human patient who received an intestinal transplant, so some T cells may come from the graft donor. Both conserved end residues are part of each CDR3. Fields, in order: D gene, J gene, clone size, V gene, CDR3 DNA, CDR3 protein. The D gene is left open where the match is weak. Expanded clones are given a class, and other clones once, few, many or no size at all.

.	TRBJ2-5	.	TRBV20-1	TGCAGTGCTCCCGGGGAAGTGACCCAGTACTTC	CSAPGEVTQYF
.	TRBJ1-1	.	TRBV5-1	TGCGCCAGCAGCCAACACAGGGATTCTGAAGCTTTCTTT	CASSQHRDSEAFF
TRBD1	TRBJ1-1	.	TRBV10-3	TGTGCCATCAGTGAGTCGACCCGACAGGGACCGAACACTGAAGCTTTCTTT	CAISESTRQGPNTEAFF
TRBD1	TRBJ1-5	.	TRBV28	TGTGCCAGCAGTCCCGGGACAGGGGGCGGTCAGCCCCAGCATTTT	CASSPGTGGGQPQHF
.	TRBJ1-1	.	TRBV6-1	TGTGCCAGCAGTGAACGAGGAGGCATGAACACTGAAGCTTTCTTT	CASSERGGMNTEAFF
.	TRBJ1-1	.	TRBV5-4	TGTGCCAGCAGGGTCAGTCCGGGGGGCACTGAAGCTTTCTTT	CASRVSPGGTEAFF
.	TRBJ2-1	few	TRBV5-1	TGCGCCAGCAGCTTTAAATATGAGCAGTTCTTC	CASSFKYEQFF
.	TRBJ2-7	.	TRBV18	TGTGCCAGCTCACCCCCGGGATCGACCTTTCCCGAGCAGTACTTC	CASSPPGSTFPEQYF
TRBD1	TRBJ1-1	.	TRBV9	TGTGCCAGCAGCGCAGACTTTACAGGGGACACTGAAGCTTTCTTT	CASSADFTGDTEAFF
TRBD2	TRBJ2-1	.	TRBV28	TGTGCCAGCACTTCATCCCCTGGACTAGCGTTTCGAGGTGAGCAGTTCTTC	CASTSSPGLAFRGEQFF
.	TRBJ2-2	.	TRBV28	TGTGCCAGCAGTTTCTTTGGTGACAAGCTTGGCACCGGGGAGCTGTTTTTT	CASSFFGDKLGTGELFF
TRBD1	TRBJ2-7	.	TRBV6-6	TGTGCCAGCAGTTACCGGGGACAGACATCCTACGAGCAGTACTTC	CASSYRGQTSYEQYF
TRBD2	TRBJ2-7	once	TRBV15	TGTGCCACCAGCACTAGCGGCTCCTACGAGCAGTACTTC	CATSTSGSYEQYF
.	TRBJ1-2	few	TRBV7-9	TGTGCCAGCAGCCGTTTCAATAACGCTAGGGACTATGGCTACACCTTC	CASSRFNNARDYGYTF
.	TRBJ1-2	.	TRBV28	TGTGCCAGCAGTCATCCCCCGGACGGCCAGCTGGGCTACACCTTC	CASSHPPDGQLGYTF
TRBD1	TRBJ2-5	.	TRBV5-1	TGCGCCTCCTCAGGGACAGGGGGCCAAGAGACCCAGTACTTC	CASSGTGGQETQYF
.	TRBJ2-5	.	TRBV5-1	TGCGCCAGCAGCTTGGGGGGCGCGGGGAAACAAGAGACCCAGTACTTC	CASSLGGAGKQETQYF
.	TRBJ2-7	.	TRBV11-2	TGTGCCAGCGGATTGGGGATGAATTGGCGTTTCAACTACGAGCAGTACTTC	CASGLGMNWRFNYEQYF
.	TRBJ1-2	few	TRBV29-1	TGCAGCGTGCGACCGGGACAAGCTAACTATGGCTACACCTTC	CSVRPGQANYGYTF
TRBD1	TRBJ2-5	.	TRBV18	TGTGCCAGCTCCCGATCCCCCAGGGGGTATCAAGAGACCCAGTACTTC	CASSRSPRGYQETQYF
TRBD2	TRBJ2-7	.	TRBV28	TGTGCCAGCAGTTTACGAGGGACTAGCGTTTTATACGAGCAGTACTTC	CASSLRGTSVLYEQYF
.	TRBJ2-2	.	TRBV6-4	TGTGCCAGCAGTGACTCGGAGAACACCGGGGAGCTGTTTTTT	CASSDSENTGELFF
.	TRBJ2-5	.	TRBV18	TGTGCCAGCTCACGTCAAGAGACCCAGTACTTC	CASSRQETQYF
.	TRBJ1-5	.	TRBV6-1	TGTGCCAGCAGAGGGGCCCAAGTCAGCAATCAGCCCCAGCATTTT	CASRGAQVSNQPQHF